These 9 T cell receptor beta chains came from one sample sequenced in a study of blood T cells in healthy people across ages. With a J-beta primer mix and a sample-barcoded 5' primer, a second PCR ran about 7 to 11 cycles. TCRdb re-analysed the 5' RACE reads in MiXCR, keeping a single row per CDR3 protein. Of 850,000 or so distinct CDR3 sequences in the sample, more than 25% were seen once. Sample: blood. The receptor source for this set is a woman aged 80 or over in good health.

This sequence joins TRBV7-9 and TRBJ2-1; 10 bases line up with TRBD2. The V gene end was trimmed by 3 bases and the J gene end by 4 bases; junction bases not matched to a gene: 9. Germline loops: CDR1 SEHNR, CDR2 FQNEAQ (reference sequence). The length of the CDR3 is 17 residues. As DNA, the CDR3 is TGTGCCAGCAGCTTTCCTCCTAGCGGGGGAATTTACAATGAGCAGTTCTTC. Amino acid sequence: CASSFPPSGGIYNEQFF. Full variable domain (outside the CDR3, taken from reference TRBV7-9 and TRBJ2-1): DTGVSQNPRHKITKRGQNVTFRCDPISEHNRLYWYRQTLGQGPEFLTYFQNEAQLEKSRLLSDRFSAERPKGSFSTLEIQRTEQGDSAMYLCASSFPPSGGIYNEQFFGPGTRLTVL.

With regard to this clonotype: This sequence may be a read error, since a much larger clone differs from it by one base. This chain connects TRBV4-2 to TRBJ2-1, with TRBD2 identical over 8 bases. CDR3 size: 15 residues. Germline V lookup: CDR1 LGHNA, CDR2 YNFKEQ. The CDR3 nucleotides are TGTGCCAGCAGCCAAGAACTAGCGGTTTACAGTGAGCAGTTCTTC. It yields the protein CASSQELAVYSEQFF.

This clonotype was recorded a few times. The chain recombines TRBV6-2 or TRBV6-3 with TRBJ1-6; TRBD1 aligns across 8 bases. V gave up 2 bases and J gave up 8 bases; unmatched junction bases: 11. CDR3 size: 17 residues. From germline, CDR1 is MNHEY and CDR2 SVGEGT. CDR3 in amino acids: CASSYPLVAGGDSPLHF. The CDR3 region has the DNA TGTGCCAGCAGTTACCCCCTAGTGGCAGGGGGCGATTCACCCCTCCACTTT.

This clonotype was picked up many times. The CDR3 sequence is CSVATGAGNLEQYF. CDR3 coding DNA: TGCAGCGTTGCCACCGGGGCCGGAAACTTGGAGCAGTACTTC. The J gene is TRBJ2-7, the V gene TRBV29-1, with D perhaps matching TRBD1 or TRBD2 (5 bases each). The CDR3 loop spans 14 amino acids. Germline values: CDR1 SQVTM, CDR2 ANQGSEA. Trimming stripped 4 bases from V and 7 bases from J, with 20 bases between.

As for this clonotype: With a much larger clone just one base away, this may be a read error. V and J are TRBV4-1 and TRBJ2-1; D is tentatively TRBD1 or TRBD2 (6 bases each). The CDR3 runs to 17 residues. Trimming took 4 bases from V and 10 from J, leaving 26 bases between them. The germline V gene has CDR1 MGHRA and CDR2 YSYEKL. The CDR3 DNA sequence: TGCGCCAGCAGCCCAATAGGGGGGCAGGGGCGAATTTACGAGCAGTTCTTC. It yields the protein CASSPIGGQGRIYEQFF.

This clonotype was seen repeatedly, ten times or more. V usage is TRBV29-1 and J usage is TRBJ2-3, with D perhaps TRBD1 (6 bases). The ends were cut back, 4 bases at V and 2 bases at J, with 13 bases in the middle. CDR1 SQVTM and CDR2 ANQGSEA come from the germline V gene. The CDR3 has 14 residues. The CDR3 sequence: CSVVGGGVTDTQYF. The CDR3 DNA sequence: TGCAGCGTTGTAGGTGGGGGCGTCACAGATACGCAGTATTTT.

The V gene is TRBV28, the J gene TRBJ1-4; D is possibly TRBD1 (5 bases). The V end was cut by 3 bases, the J end by 5 bases, with 13 bases between. Germline-derived CDR1 and CDR2 are MDHEN and SYDVKM. CDR3 length equals 15 residues. The CDR3 region has the DNA TGTGCCAGCAGTTTCGGGACGTCGGGGAATGAAAAACTGTTTTTT. Amino acid sequence: CASSFGTSGNEKLFF. Variable domain in full (rest from reference TRBV28 and TRBJ1-4): DVKVTQSSRYLVKRTGEKVFLECVQDMDHENMFWYRQDPGLGLRLIYFSYDVKMKEKGDIPEGYSVSREKKERFSLILESASTNQTSMYLCASSFGTSGNEKLFFGSGTQLSVL.

This rearrangement joins TRBV9 to TRBJ1-6; no reliable D call. The CDR3 is 13 residues long. Germline CDR1 reads SGDLS; CDR2 reads YYNGEE. The V end lost 3 bases, the J end lost 13 bases, and 14 bases lay between the germline ends. CDR3 amino acids: CASSEGFWEPLHF. Written as DNA, the CDR3 is TGTGCCAGCAGCGAGGGTTTTTGGGAGCCCCTCCACTTT.

This chain joins TRBV19 and TRBJ2-6; unclear D gene. Trimming took 7 bases from V and 0 from J, leaving 10 bases between them. CDR1 is LNHDA and CDR2 is SQIVND in the germline V gene (reference sequence). The CDR3 sequence is 15 residues long. CDR3 loop: CASTSYFSGANVLTF. As DNA, the CDR3 is TGTGCCAGTACCTCCTATTTCTCTGGGGCCAACGTCCTGACTTTC.